These 2 T cell receptor beta chains were sequenced from one sample in a study of blood T cells in healthy people across ages. Together with a sample-barcoded 5' primer, a J-beta primer mix was included in a second PCR lasting 7 to 11 cycles. One entry per CDR3 protein results from TCRdb running MiXCR on the 5' RACE reads. The table lists 270,000 or so distinct CDR3 sequences, roughly 26% of them singletons, with roughly 30% in the top ten. The material sequenced was blood. Receptors were obtained from a woman aged 70 to 79 in good health.

This clonotype was observed a handful of times. The chain carries TRBV7-2 and TRBJ1-3; TRBD1 might be the D (6 bases). Per germline, CDR1 SGHTA and CDR2 FQGNSA. CDR3 length equals 16 residues. The V end was cut by 5 bases, the J end by 0 bases, with 14 bases between. The CDR3 loop reads CASSPRTASSGNTIYF. DNA of the CDR3: TGTGCCAGCAGCCCTAGGACAGCCAGCTCTGGAAACACCATATATTTT.

V and J are TRBV10-3 and TRBJ2-5; D is ambiguous. V dropped 10 bases and J dropped 5 bases, with 14 bases sitting between them. The CDR3 loop spans 12 amino acids. CDR1 is ENHRY and CDR2 is SYGVKD in the germline V gene. The CDR3, as DNA: TGTGCCACCGGAGTGGGTGGGGAGACCCAGTACTTC. Translation gives CATGVGGETQYF.